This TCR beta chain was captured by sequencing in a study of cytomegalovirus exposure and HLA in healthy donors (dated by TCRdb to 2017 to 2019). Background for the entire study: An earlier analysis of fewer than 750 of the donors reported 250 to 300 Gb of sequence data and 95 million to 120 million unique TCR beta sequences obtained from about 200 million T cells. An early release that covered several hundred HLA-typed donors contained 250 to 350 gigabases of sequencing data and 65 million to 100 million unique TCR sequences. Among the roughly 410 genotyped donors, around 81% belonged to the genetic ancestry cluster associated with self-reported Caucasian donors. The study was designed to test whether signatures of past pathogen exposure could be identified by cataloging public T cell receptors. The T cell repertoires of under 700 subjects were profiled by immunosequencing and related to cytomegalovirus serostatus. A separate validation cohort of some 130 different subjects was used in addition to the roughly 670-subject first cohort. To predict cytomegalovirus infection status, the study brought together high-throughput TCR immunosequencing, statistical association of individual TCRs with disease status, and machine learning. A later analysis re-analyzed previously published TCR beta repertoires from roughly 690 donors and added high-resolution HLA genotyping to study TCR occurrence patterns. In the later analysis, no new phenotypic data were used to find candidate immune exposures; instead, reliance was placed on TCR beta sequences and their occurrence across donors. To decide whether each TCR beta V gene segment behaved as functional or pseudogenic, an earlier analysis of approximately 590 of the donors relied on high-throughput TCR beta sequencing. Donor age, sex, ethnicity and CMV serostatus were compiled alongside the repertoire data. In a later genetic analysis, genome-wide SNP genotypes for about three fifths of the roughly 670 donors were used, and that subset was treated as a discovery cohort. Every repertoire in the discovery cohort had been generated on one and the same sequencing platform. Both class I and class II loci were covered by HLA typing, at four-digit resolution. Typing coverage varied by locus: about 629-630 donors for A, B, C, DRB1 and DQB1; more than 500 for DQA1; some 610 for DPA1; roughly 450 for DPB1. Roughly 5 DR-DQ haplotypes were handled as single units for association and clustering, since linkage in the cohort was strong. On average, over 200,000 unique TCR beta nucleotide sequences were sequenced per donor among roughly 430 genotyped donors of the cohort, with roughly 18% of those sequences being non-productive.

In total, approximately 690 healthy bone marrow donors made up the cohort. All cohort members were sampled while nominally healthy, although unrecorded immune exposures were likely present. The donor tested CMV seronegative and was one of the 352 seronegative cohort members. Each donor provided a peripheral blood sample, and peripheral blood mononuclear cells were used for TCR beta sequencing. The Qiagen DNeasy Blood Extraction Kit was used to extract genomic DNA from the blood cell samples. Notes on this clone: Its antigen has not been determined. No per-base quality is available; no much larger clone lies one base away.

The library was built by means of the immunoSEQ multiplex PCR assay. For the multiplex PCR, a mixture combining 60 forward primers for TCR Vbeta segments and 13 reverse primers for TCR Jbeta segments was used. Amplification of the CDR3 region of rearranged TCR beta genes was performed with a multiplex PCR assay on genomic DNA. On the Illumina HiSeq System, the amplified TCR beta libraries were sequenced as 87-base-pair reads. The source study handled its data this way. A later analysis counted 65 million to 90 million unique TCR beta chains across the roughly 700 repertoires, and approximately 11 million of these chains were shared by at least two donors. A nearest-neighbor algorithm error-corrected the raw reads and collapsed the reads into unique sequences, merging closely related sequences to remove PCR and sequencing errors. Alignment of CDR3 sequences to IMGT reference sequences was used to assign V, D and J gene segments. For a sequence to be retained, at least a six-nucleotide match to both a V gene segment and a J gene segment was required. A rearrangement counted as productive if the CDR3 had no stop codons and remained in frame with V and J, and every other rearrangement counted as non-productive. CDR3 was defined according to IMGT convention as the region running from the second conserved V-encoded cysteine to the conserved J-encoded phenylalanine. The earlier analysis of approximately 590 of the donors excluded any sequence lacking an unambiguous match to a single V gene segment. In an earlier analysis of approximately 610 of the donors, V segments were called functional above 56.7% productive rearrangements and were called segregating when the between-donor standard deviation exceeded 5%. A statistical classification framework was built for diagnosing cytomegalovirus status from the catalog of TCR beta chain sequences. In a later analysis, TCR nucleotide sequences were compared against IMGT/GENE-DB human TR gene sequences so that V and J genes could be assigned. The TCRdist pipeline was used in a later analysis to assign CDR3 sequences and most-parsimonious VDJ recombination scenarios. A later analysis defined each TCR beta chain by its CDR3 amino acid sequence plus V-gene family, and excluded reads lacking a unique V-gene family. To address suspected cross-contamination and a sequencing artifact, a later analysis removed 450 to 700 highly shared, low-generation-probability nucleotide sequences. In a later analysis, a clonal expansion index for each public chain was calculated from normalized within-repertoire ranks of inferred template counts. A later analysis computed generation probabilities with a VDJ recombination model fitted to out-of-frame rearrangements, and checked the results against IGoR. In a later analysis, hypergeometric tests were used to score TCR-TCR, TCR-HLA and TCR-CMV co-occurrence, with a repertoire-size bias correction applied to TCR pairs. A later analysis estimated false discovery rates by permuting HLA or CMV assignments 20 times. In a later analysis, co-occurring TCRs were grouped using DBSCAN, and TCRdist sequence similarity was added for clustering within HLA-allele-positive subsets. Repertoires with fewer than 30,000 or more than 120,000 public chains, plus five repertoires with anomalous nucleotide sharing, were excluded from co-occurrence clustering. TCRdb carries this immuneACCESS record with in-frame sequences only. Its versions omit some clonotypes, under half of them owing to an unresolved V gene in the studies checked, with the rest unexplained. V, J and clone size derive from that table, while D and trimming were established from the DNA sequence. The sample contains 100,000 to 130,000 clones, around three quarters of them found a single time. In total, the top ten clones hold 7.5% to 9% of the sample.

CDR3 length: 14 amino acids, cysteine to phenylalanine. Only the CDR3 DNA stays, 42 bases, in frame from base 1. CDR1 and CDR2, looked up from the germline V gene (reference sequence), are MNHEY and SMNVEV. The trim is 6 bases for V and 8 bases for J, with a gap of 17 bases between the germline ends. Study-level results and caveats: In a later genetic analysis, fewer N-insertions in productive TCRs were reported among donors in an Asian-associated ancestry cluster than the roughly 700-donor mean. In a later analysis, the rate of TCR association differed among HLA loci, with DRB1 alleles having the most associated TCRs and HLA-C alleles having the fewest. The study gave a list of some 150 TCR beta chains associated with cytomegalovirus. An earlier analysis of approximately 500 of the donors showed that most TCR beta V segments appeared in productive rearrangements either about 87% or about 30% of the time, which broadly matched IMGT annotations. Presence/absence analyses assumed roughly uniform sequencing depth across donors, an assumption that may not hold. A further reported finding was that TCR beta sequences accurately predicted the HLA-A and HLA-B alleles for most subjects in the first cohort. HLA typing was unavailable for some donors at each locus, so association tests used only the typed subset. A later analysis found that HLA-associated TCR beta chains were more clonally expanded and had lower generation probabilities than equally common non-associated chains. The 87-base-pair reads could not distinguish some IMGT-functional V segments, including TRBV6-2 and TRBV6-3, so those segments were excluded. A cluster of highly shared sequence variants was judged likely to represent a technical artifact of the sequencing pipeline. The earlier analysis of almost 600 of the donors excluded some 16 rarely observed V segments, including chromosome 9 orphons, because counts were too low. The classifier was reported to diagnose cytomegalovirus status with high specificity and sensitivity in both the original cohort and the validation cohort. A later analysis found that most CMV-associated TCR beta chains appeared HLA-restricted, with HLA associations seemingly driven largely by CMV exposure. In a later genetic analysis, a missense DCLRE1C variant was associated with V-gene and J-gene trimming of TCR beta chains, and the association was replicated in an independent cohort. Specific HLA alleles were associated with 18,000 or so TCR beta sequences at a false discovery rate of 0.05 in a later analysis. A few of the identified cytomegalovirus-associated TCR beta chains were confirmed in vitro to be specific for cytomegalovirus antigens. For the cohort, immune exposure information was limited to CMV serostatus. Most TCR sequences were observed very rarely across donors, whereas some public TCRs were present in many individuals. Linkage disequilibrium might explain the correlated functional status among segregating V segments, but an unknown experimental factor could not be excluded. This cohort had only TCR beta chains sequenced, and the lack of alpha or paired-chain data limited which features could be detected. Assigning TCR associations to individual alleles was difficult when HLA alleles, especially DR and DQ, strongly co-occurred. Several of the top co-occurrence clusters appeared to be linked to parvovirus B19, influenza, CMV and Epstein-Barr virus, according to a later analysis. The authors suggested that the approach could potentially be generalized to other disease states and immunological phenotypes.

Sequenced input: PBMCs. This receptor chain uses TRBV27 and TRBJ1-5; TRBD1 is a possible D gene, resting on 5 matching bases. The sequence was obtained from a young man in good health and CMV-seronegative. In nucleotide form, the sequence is TGTGCCAGCAGGCCTACCGGAGGGGCTAAGCCCCAGCATTTT. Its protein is CASRPTGGAKPQHF.